The clone carrying this T cell receptor beta chain has at least ten counts. With 1 base clipped from V and 12 bases from J, the junction kept 2 bases outside the gene matches. There are 14 residues in the CDR3. The germline V gene encodes CDR1 LGHDT and CDR2 YNNKEL (reference sequence). As for time point: before trial treatment. The data originate from a study of low-dose radiotherapy and immunotherapy resistance in tumors. First-strand cDNA used TRAV- and TRBV-specific primers, covering alpha and beta chains. For amplifying TCRs, the PCR ran for roughly 20 cycles with Phusion, which was used together with a constant-region primer and the adapter on the V primers. TCRdb passed the reads through MiXCR, listing each CDR3 protein once. The sample has tens of thousands of distinct CDR3 sequences; 26% are singletons.

This chain uses TRBV3-1 with TRBJ2-1; 14 bases are shared with TRBD2. This specimen consisted of PBMCs, obtained before treatment. This receptor was identified in a male donor with rectosigmoid adenocarcinoma. CDR3 region: CASSQGGTSGRQFF. CDR3 nucleotide sequence: TGTGCCAGCAGCCAAGGCGGGACTAGCGGGAGGCAGTTCTTC.